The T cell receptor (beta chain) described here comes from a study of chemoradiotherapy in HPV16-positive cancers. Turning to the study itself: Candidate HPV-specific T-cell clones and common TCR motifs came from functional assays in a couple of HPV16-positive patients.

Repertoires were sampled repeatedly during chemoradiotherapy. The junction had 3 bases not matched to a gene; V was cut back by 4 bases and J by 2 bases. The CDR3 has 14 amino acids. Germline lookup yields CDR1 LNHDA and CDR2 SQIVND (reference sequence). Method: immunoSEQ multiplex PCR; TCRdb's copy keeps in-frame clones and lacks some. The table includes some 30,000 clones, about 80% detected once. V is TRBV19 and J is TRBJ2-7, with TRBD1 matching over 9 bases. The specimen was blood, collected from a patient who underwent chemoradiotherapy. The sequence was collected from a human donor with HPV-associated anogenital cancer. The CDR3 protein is CASSKDRGAYEQYF. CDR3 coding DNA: TGTGCCAGTAGTAAGGACAGGGGCGCCTACGAGCAGTACTTC.